The sample holds a few counts of the clone carrying this T cell receptor beta chain. At one end the junction does not follow the germline gene, possibly because of a read error. The source of the sample is a study of Graves' ophthalmopathy and Graves' hyperthyroidism. Investigators amplified TCR beta CDR3 regions from RNA transcripts. Second-round multiplex PCR came after a first-round RT-PCR that employed HTBI primers. TCRdb analysed the multiplex PCR reads with MiXCR anew, one entry per CDR3 protein. The sample shows hundreds of thousands of distinct CDR3 sequences, roughly 20% of them seen only once. This CDR3 has 15 amino acids. CDR1 SGHAT and CDR2 FQNNGV come from the germline V gene.

The source is a woman aged 18-29 years with stable Graves' hyperthyroidism. Some clones in this sample may be carry-over from other donors' samples. The sequencing sample was made of peripheral blood. This chain links TRBV11-2 with TRBJ2-2; D is possibly TRBD2 (5 bases). The CDR3 loop reads CASMGPSQNTGKLFF. The DNA for the CDR3 is TGTGCCAGCATGGGCCCCTCCCAGAACACCGGGAAGCTGTTTTTT.